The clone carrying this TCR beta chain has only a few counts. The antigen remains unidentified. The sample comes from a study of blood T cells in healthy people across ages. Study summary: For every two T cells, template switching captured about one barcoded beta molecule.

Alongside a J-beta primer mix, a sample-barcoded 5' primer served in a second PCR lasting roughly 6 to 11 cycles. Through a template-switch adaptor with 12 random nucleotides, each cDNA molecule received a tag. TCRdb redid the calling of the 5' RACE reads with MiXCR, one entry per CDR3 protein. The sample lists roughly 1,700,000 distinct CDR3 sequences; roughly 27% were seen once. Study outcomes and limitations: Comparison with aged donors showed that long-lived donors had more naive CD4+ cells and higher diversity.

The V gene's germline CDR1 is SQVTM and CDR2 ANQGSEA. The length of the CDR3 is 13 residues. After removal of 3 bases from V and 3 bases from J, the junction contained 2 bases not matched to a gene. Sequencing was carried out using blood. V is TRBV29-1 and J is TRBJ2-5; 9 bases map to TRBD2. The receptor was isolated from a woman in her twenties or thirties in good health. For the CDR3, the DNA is TGCAGCGTTGAGCTAGCGGGAAAAGAGACCCAGTACTTC. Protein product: CSVELAGKETQYF. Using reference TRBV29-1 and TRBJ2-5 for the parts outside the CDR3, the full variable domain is SAVISQKPSRDICQRGTSLTIQCQVDSQVTMMFWYRQQPGQSLTLIATANQGSEATYESGFVIDKFPISRPNLTFSTLTVSNMSPEDSSIYLCSVELAGKETQYFGPGTRLLVL.